The 18 T cell receptor beta chains given below trace back to one sample, sequenced in a study of shared clonotypes between healthy human individuals. Measured with immunoSEQ multiplex PCR; TCRdb has only the in-frame clones, and not every one. The sample records about 1 million clones, roughly 80% being singletons. The sequenced sample was memory CD4+ T cells sorted from blood. Regarding subset: CD45RA-negative fraction. These TCRs come from a man younger than 30 in good health.

The chain carries TRBV28 and TRBJ1-2, with D maybe TRBD1 (5 bases). This CDR3 has 16 residues. V was clipped by 2 bases and J by 0 bases, with 13 bases between them. Looked up from germline, CDR1 is MDHEN and CDR2 is SYDVKM. CDR3 sequence (DNA): TGTGCCAGCAGTTTAGAAGTTGGGACGGCTAACTATGGCTACACCTTC. Its protein product is CASSLEVGTANYGYTF.

In regard to this clone: Other DNA sequences in this specimen translate into the identical CDR3. The chain employs TRBV27 and TRBJ2-3; the D gene is possibly TRBD1 (5 bases). V lost 2 bases, J lost 3 bases, and 9 bases lay in between. Germline-derived CDR1 and CDR2 are MNHEY and SMNVEV (reference sequence). There are 14 residues in the CDR3. CDR3 in DNA: TGTGCCAGCAGTTTACAGGGTTGGACAGATACGCAGTATTTT. Protein sequence: CASSLQGWTDTQYF.

In this sample, this clone turned up once. The rearrangement links TRBV7-2 to TRBJ1-1; a possible D gene is TRBD1 (5 bases). This CDR3 has 17 residues. The V and J ends lost 1 base and 1 base respectively, with 16 bases between them. The germline V gene has CDR1 SGHTA and CDR2 FQGNSA. CDR3 coding DNA: TGTGCCAGCAGCTTAGGGACGTTCGGGGGAGAGAACACTGAAGCTTTCTTT. This gives the protein CASSLGTFGGENTEAFF. Looking up the rest from reference TRBV7-2 and TRBJ1-1 gives the full variable domain: GAGVSQSPSNKVTEKGKDVELRCDPISGHTALYWYRQSLGQGLEFLIYFQGNSAPDKSGLPSDRFSAERTGGSVSTLTIQRTQQEDSAVYLCASSLGTFGGENTEAFFGQGTRLTVV.

The genes are TRBV19 and TRBJ1-1, with D perhaps TRBD1 (6 bases). Looked up from germline, CDR1 is LNHDA and CDR2 is SQIVND (reference sequence). Trimming pared 5 bases from V and 4 bases from J, leaving 17 bases between. This CDR3 spans 15 amino acids. This CDR3 reads CASSLQGSGSTEAFF. The CDR3 DNA is TGTGCCAGTAGTTTACAGGGATCGGGCAGCACTGAAGCTTTCTTT.

This chain joins TRBV6-1 and TRBJ1-2; 7 bases fit TRBD1. Germline V lookup: CDR1 MNHNS, CDR2 SASEGT. This CDR3 has 13 residues. V was pared by 6 bases and J by 3 bases, with 4 bases of the junction left unmatched. The CDR3 here is CASRTGQHYGYTF. The CDR3 bases are TGTGCCAGCAGGACGGGACAGCACTATGGCTACACCTTC.

This clone has only one observation. The V gene is TRBV7-2, the J gene TRBJ2-3; D call uncertain. The CDR3 is 12 residues long. V was pared by 5 bases and J by 2 bases, with 5 bases between. The germline V gene encodes CDR1 SGHTA and CDR2 FQGNSA. As DNA, the CDR3 is TGTGCCAGCAGCCATTTCACAGATACGCAGTATTTT. This encodes CASSHFTDTQYF.

This clone occurred once. The V gene is TRBV19, the J gene TRBJ2-7; possibly TRBD2 for D (5 bases). Germline V CDR1 and CDR2: LNHDA, SQIVND (reference sequence). The CDR3 spans 15 residues. The V end was cut by 7 bases, the J end by 4 bases, with 20 bases between. Written as DNA, the CDR3 is TGTGCCAGTAAATCGGGAAGCGGTAATACTTACGAGCAGTACTTC. Its translation: CASKSGSGNTYEQYF. Looking up the rest from reference TRBV19 and TRBJ2-7 gives the full variable domain: DGGITQSPKYLFRKEGQNVTLSCEQNLNHDAMYWYRQDPGQGLRLIYYSQIVNDFQKGDIAEGYSVSREKKESFPLTVTSAQKNPTAFYLCASKSGSGNTYEQYFGPGTRLTVT.

This chain links TRBV7-2 with TRBJ2-7; 9 bases line up with TRBD2. The V and J ends lost 7 bases and 6 bases, in that order; junction bases with no gene match: 1. Germline V gene lookup returns CDR1 SGHTA and CDR2 FQGNSA. This CDR3 has 11 residues. The CDR3 DNA follows: TGTGCCAGCACGCGGGGGGGCGAGCAGTACTTC. This codes for CASTRGGEQYF. Drawing the rest from reference TRBV7-2 and TRBJ2-7, the complete variable domain is GAGVSQSPSNKVTEKGKDVELRCDPISGHTALYWYRQSLGQGLEFLIYFQGNSAPDKSGLPSDRFSAERTGGSVSTLTIQRTQQEDSAVYLCASTRGGEQYFGPGTRLTVT.

This clone was observed a handful of times. The chain has TRBV6-5 and TRBJ1-1; D is undetermined. V shed 6 bases and J shed 1 base, with 15 bases lying between them. This CDR3 is built from 15 residues. CDR1 is MNHEY, CDR2 SVGAGI, per germline. The chain's CDR3 is CASSLQPTKNTEAFF. The CDR3 DNA follows: TGTGCCAGCAGCCTCCAACCGACAAAGAACACTGAAGCTTTCTTT.

The chain links TRBV6-5 to TRBJ2-6, with D perhaps TRBD1 (5 bases). The germline V gene has CDR1 MNHEY and CDR2 SVGAGI. Trimming removed 2 bases from V and 0 bases from J, with 8 bases in between. The CDR3 runs to 16 residues. Here the CDR3 reads CASSYQGTSGANVLTF. The CDR3 nucleotides read TGTGCCAGCAGTTACCAGGGAACCTCTGGGGCCAACGTCCTGACTTTC.

This chain uses TRBV10-1 with TRBJ2-5; 11 positions agree with TRBD2. CDR1 is WNHNN, CDR2 SYGVQD, per germline (reference sequence). This CDR3 is built from 16 residues. The ends lost 2 bases at V and 1 base at J; junction bases unmatched: 3. Here the CDR3 reads CASSETLAGGQETQYF. The CDR3 bases are TGCGCCAGCAGTGAGACCCTAGCGGGGGGCCAAGAGACCCAGTACTTC.

The chain joins TRBV6-6 to TRBJ1-5, with 11 positions matching TRBD1. The CDR3 is made up of 13 amino acids. V was pared by 8 bases and J by 6 bases, with 3 bases of the junction left unmatched. CDR1 is MNHNY, CDR2 SVGAGI, per germline (reference sequence). In DNA, the CDR3 is TGTGCCAGCGGACAGGGGGCCATTCAGCCCCAGCATTTT. Its translation: CASGQGAIQPQHF.

The J gene is TRBJ2-3, the V gene TRBV19; 9 bases match TRBD2. The J segment lost 2 bases and the V segment lost 3 bases, leaving 9 bases of the junction unmatched. Germline V lookup: CDR1 LNHDA, CDR2 SQIVND (reference sequence). The CDR3 consists of 17 residues. CDR3 region: CASSISFAGGITDTQYF. The CDR3 DNA reads as TGTGCCAGTAGTATCAGTTTTGCGGGAGGGATCACAGATACGCAGTATTTT.

Comment on this clone: Because it lacks the conserved phenylalanine or tryptophan at the end, this CDR3 is likely a read error. The DNA is left out, because the CDR3 cannot be placed on it with certainty; the CDR3 is given as TCRdb lists it. The chain combines TRBV10-2 with TRBJ1-2; the table's D gene call, TRBD1, was not cross checked with the DNA. The CDR3 numbers 13 amino acids, ends counted. Looked up from germline, CDR1 is WSHSY and CDR2 is SAAADI. The CDR3 reads CASSEAGTGSHFE.

The chain is built from TRBV6-1 and TRBJ2-3; TRBD2 aligns across 8 bases. With V trimmed by 4 bases and J by 0 bases, 3 bases remained unmatched. The CDR3 extends over 15 amino acids. From germline, CDR1 is MNHNS and CDR2 SASEGT. The CDR3, as DNA: TGTGCCAGCAGTGCCCTAGCGGGCAGCACAGATACGCAGTATTTT. Amino acid sequence: CASSALAGSTDTQYF.

The rearrangement uses TRBV6-5 and TRBJ1-2, with 10 bases that match TRBD1. This CDR3 spans 16 amino acids. Trimming took 0 bases from V and 7 from J; bases not matched to a gene: 8. Germline lookup yields CDR1 MNHEY and CDR2 SVGAGI. CDR3: CASSYSGQGLRTGYTF. The CDR3 coding sequence is TGTGCCAGCAGTTACTCGGGACAGGGGCTCCGGACTGGCTACACCTTC.

This clone was observed a single time. The chain combines TRBV30 with TRBJ1-6, with 7 bases matching TRBD1. Trimming took 3 bases from V and 10 from J; bases not matched to a gene: 9. Germline CDR1 is GTSNPN and CDR2 is SVGIG (reference sequence). The CDR3 spans 14 residues. CDR3 DNA: TGTGCCTGGAGCAAGGGGACAGAGGGATCACCCCTCCACTTT. Its translation is CAWSKGTEGSPLHF.

The chain joins TRBV5-5 to TRBJ2-1; the D gene is possibly TRBD2 (6 bases). There are 16 residues in the CDR3. Germline CDR1 is SGHKS and CDR2 is YYEKEE (reference sequence). The germline V and J ends were trimmed by 3 bases and 0 bases, with 13 bases remaining between them. CDR3 residues: CASSSAGTGSYNEQFF. The CDR3, as DNA: TGTGCCAGCAGCTCCGCCGGGACTGGCTCCTACAATGAGCAGTTCTTC. Combining the CDR3 with reference TRBV5-5 and TRBJ2-1 gives the whole variable domain DAGVTQSPTHLIKTRGQQVTLRCSPISGHKSVSWYQQVLGQGPQFIFQYYEKEERGRGNFPDRFSARQFPNYSSELNVNALLLGDSALYLCASSSAGTGSYNEQFFGPGTRLTVL.